The present T cell receptor (beta chain) was sequenced within a study of post-analysis software for immune sequencing data. Overall study context: The disease courses covered relapsing-remitting, secondary progressive and progressive-relapsing multiple sclerosis. Study-wide findings and caveats: Analysis by F measure revealed that same-batch samples clustered strongly together. A significant reduction in normalized Chao1 diversity was observed in multiple sclerosis patients versus controls. Several TRBV segments were more frequent in patients than controls; TRBV5-6, TRBV5-1 and TRBV20-1 belonged to this group.

V shed 5 bases and J 4 bases; nucleotides not matched to a gene: 10. CDR3 length: 15 amino acids. Germline lookup yields CDR1 SEHNR and CDR2 FQNEAQ (reference sequence). Unique molecular identifiers were carried by the TCR beta cDNA libraries. When about 1 to 11 million T cells were used, they gave approximately 530,000 cDNA molecules. One entry per CDR3 protein, called by TCRdb with MiXCR from the PCR reads. The sample contains hundreds of thousands of distinct CDR3 sequences, about 53% of which appear only once. Notes on this clonotype: Its antigen is undetermined.

Sequenced sample: blood. The chain employs TRBV7-9 and TRBJ2-7; 8 bases fit TRBD1. This TCR was recovered from a girl aged 5 to 17 with multiple sclerosis. CDR3 sequence (DNA): TGTGCCAGCAGCCCAGCAGGGGGCGGTAATTACGAGCAGTACTTC. Translated: CASSPAGGGNYEQYF.